This T cell receptor beta chain derives from a study of blood T cell repertoires in COVID-19. Study context: The United States, Italy and Spain were the sources of the acute and convalescent COVID-19 samples. From T cells, B-cell-depleted T cells, or PBMCs came the material, which was cDNA or gDNA.

This CDR3 spans 12 amino acids. Trimming took off 8 bases at V and 0 bases at J, with 8 bases between the two ends. In the authors' workflow: Cell counts per sample came from amplifying reference gene primers. Libraries were prepared by immunoSEQ multiplex PCR; TCRdb keeps only in-frame clonotypes and omits some of them. V and J calls and clone size are copied from that table; D and trimming were computed from the DNA. The data show 260,000 or so clones, with over 75% seen just once and about 0.65% held by the top ten. The sequencing sample was made of peripheral blood. The V call is TRBV12-3 or TRBV12-4, the J call TRBJ2-7, with D tentatively TRBD1 (6 bases). This receptor was identified in a human donor in a cohort sampled during active COVID-19. The CDR3 region is CASGGLSYEQYF. The CDR3 bases are TGTGCCAGCGGGGGCCTCTCCTACGAGCAGTACTTC.